This T cell receptor beta chain was sequenced for a study of blood T cell repertoires in COVID-19. Study summary: Acute-phase and convalescent COVID-19 samples originated in the United States, Italy and Spain. PBMCs, B-cell-depleted T cells, or T cells provided the cDNA or gDNA that made up the material.

CDR1 is SQVTM and CDR2 is ANQGSEA in the germline V gene. The CDR3 is 11 amino acids. In the study's own analysis: Reference gene primer amplification in the assay estimated nucleated cell counts. Libraries were prepared by immunoSEQ multiplex PCR; TCRdb keeps only in-frame clonotypes and omits some of them. The V and J calls and clone size are taken from that table; D and trimming were inferred from the DNA. The sample gives 180,000 or so clones, around 82% of which show up once; roughly 9.2% is in the top ten. The rearrangement links TRBV29-1 to TRBJ1-4, with D hard to call. What was sequenced was peripheral blood. The sequence came from a woman older than 75 with acute or convalescent COVID-19. CDR3 protein: CSGGGGEKLFF. CDR3 coding DNA: TGCAGTGGTGGCGGTGGTGAAAAACTGTTTTTT.